These 20 T cell receptor beta chains came from one sample sequenced in a study of T cell responses to AZD1222 COVID-19 vaccine. Method: immunoSEQ multiplex PCR; TCRdb's copy keeps in-frame clones and lacks some. Counted here are around 100,000 clones, 85% to 90% occurring once; the ten biggest clones make up 3% to 4%. Sequences were derived from peripheral blood, sampled on day 0 of AZD1222 vaccination. The receptor source for this set is an adult in good health.

The V gene is TRBV4-1, the J gene TRBJ2-3, with D maybe TRBD2 (5 bases). Trimming took 0 bases from V and 4 from J, leaving 11 bases between them. The length of the CDR3 is 15 residues. CDR1 is MGHRA, CDR2 YSYEKL, per germline. The CDR3 here is CASSQDLVAPDTQYF. CDR3 in DNA: TGCGCCAGCAGCCAAGATCTAGTAGCGCCAGATACGCAGTATTTT.

The chain is built from TRBV29-1 and TRBJ1-1; tentatively, D is TRBD1 (5 bases). There are 13 residues in the CDR3. Per germline, CDR1 SQVTM and CDR2 ANQGSEA. Trimming removed 4 bases from V and 7 bases from J, with 16 bases in between. In DNA form, the CDR3 reads TGCAGCGTTGGGGGACTGATGAACGGTGAAGCTTTCTTT. Translation gives CSVGGLMNGEAFF.

This chain's CDR3 is CASSLSRATYEQYF. The CDR3 bases are TGTGCCAGTAGTCTCTCCAGGGCCACTTACGAGCAGTACTTC. The chain has TRBV19 and TRBJ2-7; possibly TRBD1 for D (5 bases). The V end was cut by 5 bases, the J end by 4 bases, with 15 bases between. CDR1 is LNHDA and CDR2 is SQIVND in the germline V gene (reference sequence). CDR3 length equals 14 residues.

V is TRBV2 and J is TRBJ1-1; D is unresolved. V was cut by 3 bases and J by 6 bases, with 5 bases left in between. CDR1 SNHLY and CDR2 FYNNEI come from the germline V gene. This CDR3 contains 11 residues. CDR3 nucleotide sequence: TGTGCCAGCAGTGACGCGGCTGAAGCTTTCTTT. The encoded protein is CASSDAAEAFF.

The V gene is TRBV11-3, the J gene TRBJ2-3; 12 bases align to TRBD2. V trimming: 0 bases; J trimming: 2 bases; junction bases outside the gene matches: 6. Per the germline V gene, CDR1 is SGHNT and CDR2 is YENEEA. The CDR3 loop spans 18 amino acids. The CDR3 nucleotides read TGTGCCAGCAGCTTAGACGAGACTAGCGGGGGCTACACAGATACGCAGTATTTT. Translated, it gives CASSLDETSGGYTDTQYF. Using reference TRBV11-3 and TRBJ2-3 for the parts outside the CDR3, the full variable domain is EAGVVQSPRYKIIEKKQPVAFWCNPISGHNTLYWYLQNLGQGPELLIRYENEEAVDDSQLPKDRFSAERLKGVDSTLKIQPAELGDSAVYLCASSLDETSGGYTDTQYFGPGTRLTVL.

The chain links TRBV5-4 to TRBJ1-2; the D gene is possibly TRBD1 (6 bases). Deletions cut 0 bases from V and 6 bases from J, with 12 bases between. In germline, CDR1 is SGHNT, CDR2 YYREEE (reference sequence). The CDR3 sequence is 14 residues long. The CDR3 nucleotides are TGTGCCAGCAGCTTGGGGGCAGGGGTCGATGGCTACACCTTC. Protein product: CASSLGAGVDGYTF.

The V call is TRBV3-1 (or the pseudogene TRBV3-2), the J call TRBJ2-6; no reliable D call. Trimming took 4 bases from V and 2 from J, leaving 12 bases between them. This CDR3 region has 16 residues. The germline V gene has CDR1 LGHDT and CDR2 YNNKEL (reference sequence). The CDR3 region has the DNA TGTGCCAGCAGCCTGTTTATAGGCACTGGGGCCAACGTCCTGACTTTC. This encodes CASSLFIGTGANVLTF.

This clone was found a few times. The chain carries TRBV4-3 and TRBJ2-1; 7 bases match TRBD2. Germline CDR1 LGHNA, CDR2 YSLEER. V was pared by 5 bases and J by 6 bases, with 7 bases of the junction left unmatched. The CDR3 is 14 amino acids. DNA for the CDR3: TGCGCCAGCAGCAGGCGCGGGGGTGGCAATGAGCAGTTCTTC. It specifies CASSRRGGGNEQFF.

The rearrangement joins TRBV5-5 to TRBJ1-2; no clear D gene. Germline-derived CDR1 and CDR2 are SGHKS and YYEKEE (reference sequence). CDR3 length equals 13 residues. Trimming removed 2 bases at V and 2 bases at J, with 7 bases between. The CDR3 is CASSFSSNYGYTF. The CDR3 nucleotides read TGTGCCAGCAGCTTTTCCTCGAACTATGGCTACACCTTC. The whole variable domain, remainder taken from reference TRBV5-5 and TRBJ1-2, is DAGVTQSPTHLIKTRGQQVTLRCSPISGHKSVSWYQQVLGQGPQFIFQYYEKEERGRGNFPDRFSARQFPNYSSELNVNALLLGDSALYLCASSFSSNYGYTFGSGTRLTVV.

The genes are TRBV9 and TRBJ2-7; TRBD1 might be the D (5 bases). Trimming stripped 0 bases from V and 4 bases from J, with 17 bases between. The CDR3 has 16 amino acids. The germline CDR1 and CDR2 sequences are SGDLS and YYNGEE. CDR3 DNA sequence: TGTGCCAGCAGCGTAGGGCCCCTGACAGTTAATTACGAGCAGTACTTC. Amino acids: CASSVGPLTVNYEQYF.

CDR3 nucleotides: TGCAGTGCTAGTTCTCAGGGCGGTGAAAAACTGTTTTTT. Translating gives CSASSQGGEKLFF. This chain joins TRBV20-1 and TRBJ1-4, with a possible D match to TRBD1 (5 bases). Deletions cut 3 bases from V and 7 bases from J, with 12 bases between. The CDR3 extends over 13 amino acids. CDR1 is DFQATT and CDR2 is SNEGSKA in the germline V gene (reference sequence).

This clone occurred once. The genes are TRBV7-8 and TRBJ2-1; 8 bases match TRBD2. V lost 1 base to trimming and J lost 7 bases; unmatched junction nucleotides: 15. In germline, CDR1 is SGHVS, CDR2 FQNEAQ. The CDR3 has 18 residues. Here the CDR3 DNA reads TGTGCCAGCAGCTTAGAGCCCGTAGGGAGCGGGGGTTCAAATGAGCAGTTCTTC. The encoded protein is CASSLEPVGSGGSNEQFF.

This clone occurred once. The V and J genes are TRBV5-4 and TRBJ2-1; D possibly corresponds to TRBD2 (5 bases). The germline CDR1 and CDR2 sequences are SGHNT and YYREEE (reference sequence). Deletions cut 1 base from V and 3 bases from J, with 8 bases between. The CDR3 has 14 residues. The CDR3 loop reads CASSLSRGYNEQFF. CDR3 DNA sequence: TGTGCCAGCAGCTTGTCCCGGGGCTACAATGAGCAGTTCTTC.

The chain couples TRBV19 to TRBJ1-2; weak D call: TRBD1 (6 bases). Trimming took 6 bases from V and 2 from J, leaving 19 bases between them. CDR1 is LNHDA and CDR2 is SQIVND in the germline V gene (reference sequence). The CDR3 covers 16 residues. CDR3 DNA sequence: TGTGCCAGTAGCCCAACGAAAGGACAGCGGAACTATGGCTACACCTTC. Protein product: CASSPTKGQRNYGYTF.

The chain combines TRBV4-3 with TRBJ1-3, with D unresolved. Germline CDR1 reads LGHNA; CDR2 reads YSLEER. V lost 0 bases and J 6 bases, leaving 9 bases between the germline ends. CDR3 size: 14 residues. Here the CDR3 reads CASSQDLGENTIYF. The DNA of the CDR3 is TGCGCCAGCAGCCAAGATCTTGGCGAAAACACCATATATTTT.

The chain employs TRBV14 and TRBJ1-1; unclear D gene. The V end was cut by 0 bases, the J end by 13 bases, with 12 bases between. This CDR3 has 12 amino acids. Germline values: CDR1 SGHDN, CDR2 FVKESK. The CDR3 region has the DNA TGTGCCAGCAGCCAAGATCCCAATATTCTTTTCTTT. It specifies CASSQDPNILFF.

The rearrangement joins TRBV5-5 to TRBJ1-2; 7 nucleotides agree with TRBD1. The CDR3 runs 16 residues. J gave up 4 bases and V 0 bases, and 9 bases lay outside the gene matches. CDR1 is SGHKS, CDR2 YYEKEE, per germline (reference sequence). The CDR3 spells CASSLAGDSSTYGYTF. The CDR3 nucleotides are TGTGCCAGCAGCTTGGCCGGGGACAGCTCTACCTATGGCTACACCTTC. Full variable domain (remainder filled in from reference TRBV5-5 and TRBJ1-2): DAGVTQSPTHLIKTRGQQVTLRCSPISGHKSVSWYQQVLGQGPQFIFQYYEKEERGRGNFPDRFSARQFPNYSSELNVNALLLGDSALYLCASSLAGDSSTYGYTFGSGTRLTVV.

This clone has just one count. J is TRBJ1-2 and V is TRBV24-1, with TRBD1 matching over 8 bases. The V gene's germline CDR1 is KGHDR and CDR2 SFDVKD. V lost 5 bases and J lost 8; bases outside the gene matches: 3. The CDR3 sequence is 12 residues long. This CDR3 reads CATSVTGDGYTF. CDR3 DNA sequence: TGTGCCACCAGTGTGACAGGGGACGGCTACACCTTC.

This sequence joins TRBV13 and TRBJ1-1, with TRBD1 as a possible D gene (5 bases). CDR3 length: 15 residues. Germline CDR1 is PRHDT and CDR2 is FYEKMQ (reference sequence). The V end lost 1 base, the J end lost 4 bases, and 13 bases lay between the germline ends. CDR3 in amino acids: CASSLAQGGGTEAFF. DNA for the CDR3: TGTGCCAGCAGCTTAGCGCAGGGAGGCGGCACTGAAGCTTTCTTT.

This sequence joins TRBV6-1 and TRBJ1-1; D is undetermined. This CDR3 is built from 14 residues. V was clipped by 3 bases and J by 0 bases, with 8 bases between them. Per germline, CDR1 MNHNS and CDR2 SASEGT. For the CDR3, the DNA is TGTGCCAGCAGTGATGTTCCCATGAACACTGAAGCTTTCTTT. Amino acid sequence: CASSDVPMNTEAFF.